This TCR beta chain was observed in a study of shared T cell receptors in the human thymus. Clones were read by immunoSEQ multiplex PCR, and TCRdb kept only the in-frame ones, dropping some. The sample holds approximately 660,000 clones, roughly 90% seen once. Germline CDR1 WNHNN, CDR2 SYGVQD (reference sequence). Trimming pared 6 bases from V and 4 bases from J, leaving 18 bases between. This CDR3 has 15 residues. The same data also went into a second study, on human thymus T cells. According to that study: Resections obtained during corrective heart surgery supplied the thymus tissue. Apparent bias marked the V and J gene usage of thymic and blood repertoires. Thymic TCR repertoires of unrelated people reportedly overlapped highly.

The sequenced sample was thymocytes. V gene TRBV10-1 combines with J gene TRBJ1-2; possibly TRBD1 for D (5 bases). This TCR came from a boy under two years old with a congenital heart defect. The CDR3 is CASSAKTEARYGYTF. The CDR3 coding sequence is TGCGCCAGCAGCGCCAAGACAGAGGCCCGCTATGGCTACACCTTC.